Described below is a single T cell receptor (beta chain) sequence and its context. This sample was included in a study of blood T cell repertoires in COVID-19. Study information: Sites in the United States, Italy and Spain provided acute and convalescent COVID-19 samples.

The Seattle patients joined while their infection was active and were tracked longitudinally afterward. Trimming took off 2 bases at V and 1 base at J, with 5 bases between the two ends. Germline V gives CDR1 MNHNY, CDR2 SVGAGI (reference sequence). The CDR3 totals 13 residues. Original processing methods: Nucleated cell counts were estimated from reference gene primer amplification. TCRdb's copy holds only in-frame clones and misses some; the assay was immunoSEQ multiplex PCR. V and J calls and clone size are copied from that table; D and trimming were computed from the DNA. The sample lists around 60,000 clones; 55% to 80% were seen once.

The TCR was taken from a woman between 65 and 79 years old with COVID-19, enrolled during active disease. The specimen sequenced was peripheral blood. The rearrangement joins TRBV6-6 to TRBJ1-1; D is ambiguous. CDR3 protein: CASSYAQNTEAFF. The CDR3 DNA follows: TGTGCCAGCAGTTACGCACAGAACACTGAAGCTTTCTTT.